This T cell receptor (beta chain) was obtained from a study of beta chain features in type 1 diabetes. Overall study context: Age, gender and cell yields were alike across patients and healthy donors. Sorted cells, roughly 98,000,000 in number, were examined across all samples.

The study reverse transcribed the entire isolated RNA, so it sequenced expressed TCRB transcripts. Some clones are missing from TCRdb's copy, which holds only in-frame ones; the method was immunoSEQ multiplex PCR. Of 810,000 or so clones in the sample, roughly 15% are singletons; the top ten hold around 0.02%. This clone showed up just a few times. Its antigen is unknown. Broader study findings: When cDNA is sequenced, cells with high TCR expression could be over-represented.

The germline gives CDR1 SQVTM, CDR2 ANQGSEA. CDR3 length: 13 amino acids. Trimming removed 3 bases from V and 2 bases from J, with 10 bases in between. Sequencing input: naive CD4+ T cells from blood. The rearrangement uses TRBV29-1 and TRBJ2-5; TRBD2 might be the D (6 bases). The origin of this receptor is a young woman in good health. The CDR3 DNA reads TGCAGCGTTGAGAGGACTACTCAAGAGACCCAGTACTTC. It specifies CSVERTTQETQYF.